This T cell receptor beta chain was observed in a study of blood T cell repertoires in COVID-19. About the study: Sources were T cells, B-cell-depleted T cells, or PBMCs; the material itself was cDNA or gDNA.

The CDR3 length is 15 residues. J gave up 3 bases and V 4 bases, and 8 bases lay outside the gene matches. Germline V gene lookup returns CDR1 KGHSH and CDR2 LQKENI. Here immunoSEQ multiplex PCR was the method, and the copy in TCRdb shows in-frame clones only, minus some. The table records under 250,000 clones, about three quarters of them present only once. The genes are TRBV18 and TRBJ1-1; 7 nucleotides match TRBD1. The TCR originated in a woman aged 65 to 85 with acute or convalescent COVID-19. What was sequenced was peripheral blood. CDR3 amino acids: CASSRGTAGDTEAFF. CDR3 nucleotide sequence: TGTGCCAGCTCACGTGGGACAGCGGGGGACACTGAAGCTTTCTTT.